This T cell receptor beta chain comes out of a study of shared clonotypes between healthy human individuals. The wider study: Per-donor plates numbered three CD4 naive, three CD4 memory, two CD8 naive and one CD8 memory. Study-level points and caveats: When naive CD4 clonotypes were compared across a few donors, about 5% were shared.

Note on this clone: What it binds is not known. This specimen includes other DNA sequences encoding the same CDR3.

The protocol was immunoSEQ multiplex PCR, while the TCRdb copy is restricted to in-frame clones and leaves out a portion. The table shows millions of clones, with more than 80% occurring only once. Germline loops: CDR1 SGHRS, CDR2 YFSETQ. The CDR3 consists of 15 residues. The V end lost 0 bases, the J end lost 0 bases, and 7 bases lay between the germline ends. The TCR comes from a man aged 18 to 29 in good health. V is TRBV5-1 and J is TRBJ1-5; no clear D gene. Sequenced input: naive CD4+ T cells sorted from blood. Subset: CD45RA+ positively selected. The CDR3 coding sequence is TGCGCCAGCAGCTTGGAAGGGTATAGCAATCAGCCCCAGCATTTT. Translated, it gives CASSLEGYSNQPQHF.